This TCR beta chain appears in the sequencing data of a study of cytomegalovirus exposure and HLA in healthy donors. Notes on the study in general: One later analysis, an examination of the 100 to 150 validation repertoires, found that first-cohort TCR clusters tended to co-occur in them. Whilst most TCR sequences proved rare, a subset of public TCRs occurred across many donors.

Using immunoSEQ multiplex PCR, the repertoire was profiled, and TCRdb retains in-frame clones only, with some absent. The sample shows approximately 200,000 clones, about 79% of them seen only once. Germline V lookup: CDR1 MNHNS, CDR2 SASEGT. V was clipped by 10 bases and J by 3 bases, with 12 bases between them. This CDR3 is built from 13 residues. Comments on this clone: Antigen unknown.

Sequences were obtained from PBMCs. This chain connects TRBV6-1 to TRBJ1-4; possible D gene TRBD1, 5 bases. The TCR was taken from a woman under 40 in good health and CMV-seropositive. The DNA of the CDR3 is TGTGCCACCACGACAGAAGCTAATGAAAAACTGTTTTTT. Translating it yields CATTTEANEKLFF.